The present T cell receptor (beta chain) was sequenced within a study of regulatory T cells in long-lasting Graves disease. About the study: Under 3 months of antithyroid drugs had been taken by newly diagnosed Graves' patients. Notes on the study in general: TRBV28, TRBJ1-2 and TRBJ2-5 were favored in persistent disease.

CDR1 is SQVTM, CDR2 ANQGSEA, per germline. With 6 bases clipped from V and 5 bases from J, the junction kept 11 bases outside the gene matches. This CDR3 is 14 amino acids long. Specified time point: newly diagnosed GD, antithyroid drugs for less than 3 months. The TCR library was made from RNA extracted from PBMCs. The patients included were those that came from an endocrinology department in Xi'an, China. In regard to this clonotype: Its antigen is unknown. A much larger clone differs from this one at a single base, so this may be a read error.

Libraries of TCR beta came from iRepertoire HTBI primers plus Arm-PCR of CDR3 regions. In the study's own analysis: Identification of gene segments yielded around 63 TRBV and some 14 TRBJ across samples. One entry per CDR3 protein, called by TCRdb with MiXCR from the multiplex PCR reads. These V and J calls rely on TCRdb rather than the paper's analysis. The sample holds over 300,000 distinct CDR3 sequences; roughly a sixth are singletons and the top ten take about a fifth. The sequencing used peripheral blood mononuclear cells (PBMCs), collected at new diagnosis, from a patient treated with antithyroid drugs. V and J are TRBV29-1 and TRBJ2-7, with TRBD1 matching over 9 bases. This receptor was obtained from a female donor with Graves disease. In nucleotides, the CDR3 is TGCAGCGTCCTGGGTACAGGGGGCGTCCACGAGCAGTACTTC. Translating it yields CSVLGTGGVHEQYF.